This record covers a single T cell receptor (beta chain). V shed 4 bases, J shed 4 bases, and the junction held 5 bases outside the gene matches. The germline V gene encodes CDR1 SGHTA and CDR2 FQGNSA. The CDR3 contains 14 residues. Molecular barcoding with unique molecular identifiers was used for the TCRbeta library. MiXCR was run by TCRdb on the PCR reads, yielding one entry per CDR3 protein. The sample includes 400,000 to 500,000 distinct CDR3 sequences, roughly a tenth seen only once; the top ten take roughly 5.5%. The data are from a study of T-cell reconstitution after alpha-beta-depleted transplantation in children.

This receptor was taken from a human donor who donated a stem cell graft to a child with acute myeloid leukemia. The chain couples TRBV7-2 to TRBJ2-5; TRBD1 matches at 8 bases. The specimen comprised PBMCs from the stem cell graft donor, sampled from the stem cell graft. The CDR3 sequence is CASSYRTGRETQYF. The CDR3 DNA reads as TGTGCCAGCAGCTACCGGACAGGGCGAGAGACCCAGTACTTC.